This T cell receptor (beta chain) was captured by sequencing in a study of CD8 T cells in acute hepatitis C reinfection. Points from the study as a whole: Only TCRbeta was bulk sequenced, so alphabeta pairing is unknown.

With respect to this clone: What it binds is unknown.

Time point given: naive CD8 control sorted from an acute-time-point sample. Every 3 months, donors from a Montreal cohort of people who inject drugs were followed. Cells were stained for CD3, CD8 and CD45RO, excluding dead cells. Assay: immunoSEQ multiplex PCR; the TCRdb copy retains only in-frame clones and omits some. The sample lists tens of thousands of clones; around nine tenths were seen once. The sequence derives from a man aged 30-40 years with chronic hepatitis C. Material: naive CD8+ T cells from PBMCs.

In nucleotides, the CDR3 is TGTGCCAGCAGCGGAGGGGGCTCTGAAGCTTTCTTT. Its protein is CASSGGGSEAFF. The chain uses TRBV9 and TRBJ1-1; the match to TRBD1 covers 7 bases. Germline V gives CDR1 SGDLS, CDR2 YYNGEE. This CDR3 has 12 amino acids. V was clipped by 3 bases and J by 6 bases; unmatched bases: 2.